A single T cell receptor beta chain is shown here with its context. Time point defined: baseline, week 1 (first vaccination visit). Treatment specified: pre-vaccination baseline after standard-of-care therapy. The sample originates from a study of a mutant IDH1 vaccine in newly diagnosed glioma. Across the study: Treated patients were around 60% male, 37.5% female, mean age around 40 years. Patients previously underwent radiotherapy, temozolomide, or both, and most underwent both.

The CDR3 runs to 13 residues. The germline gives CDR1 MNHNY, CDR2 SVGAGI (reference sequence). V lost 6 bases and J lost 1, with 9 bases in between. Here immunoSEQ multiplex PCR was the method, and the copy in TCRdb shows in-frame clones only, minus some. The table lists over 25,000 clones, about 88% of them singletons, with 4.8% in the top ten. This sample comprised PBMCs, obtained from a glioma patient treated with radiotherapy, temozolomide or both. The receptor was isolated from a woman aged 35 to 49 with glioma. V is TRBV6-6 and J is TRBJ1-1; no definite D call. The CDR3 bases are TGTGCCAGCAGCACGACAAAGAACACTGAAGCTTTCTTT. Translated: CASSTTKNTEAFF.